This section outlines one T cell receptor (beta chain) sequence together with its context. What it binds is unknown. This entry comes from a study of monozygotic twins with cystic fibrosis. Background on the study: Libraries were built from roughly 2.8 micrograms of fragmented DNA using about 16 PCR cycles.

Findings and caveats of the study: J usage was most co-twin-similar in 8 of 16 pairs, V in 13.

Profiling relied on immunoSEQ multiplex PCR, and the TCRdb table lists in-frame clones only, not all of them. The table shows over 20,000 clones, with approximately 89% occurring only once. Material: blood. This receptor was identified in a girl between 2 and 10 years old with cystic fibrosis.

The DNA of the CDR3 is TGCGCCAGCAGCCCGCAGCTGGACAGGGTTTCCGAGCAGTACTTC. The encoded protein is CASSPQLDRVSEQYF. This chain connects TRBV4-3 to TRBJ2-7, with 8 bases that match TRBD1. The V segment lost 4 bases and the J segment 6 bases; nucleotides outside the gene matches: 11. CDR1 LGHNA and CDR2 YSLEER come from the germline V gene. This CDR3 comprises 15 residues.